The 15 T cell receptor beta chains below were found in one sample sequenced in a study of blood T cell repertoires in COVID-19. Generated by immunoSEQ multiplex PCR, the TCRdb table keeps only in-frame clones and is missing some. Among about 370,000 clones listed, around 87% were seen once. Material: peripheral blood. The receptor source for this set is a woman younger than 45 with COVID-19, enrolled during active disease.

The chain carries TRBV18 and TRBJ2-7, with D possibly being TRBD1 (5 bases). Germline V CDR1 and CDR2: KGHSH, LQKENI. There are 14 residues in the CDR3. V lost 3 bases to trimming and J lost 2 bases, with 11 bases between them. The CDR3 spells CASSPSQDTYEQYF. The CDR3 nucleotides are TGTGCCAGCTCACCGTCACAGGACACCTACGAGCAGTACTTC. The complete variable domain, with remaining parts taken from reference TRBV18 and TRBJ2-7, reads NAGVMQNPRHLVRRRGQEARLRCSPMKGHSHVYWYRQLPEEGLKFMVYLQKENIIDESGMPKERFSAEFPKEGPSILRIQQVVRGDSAAYFCASSPSQDTYEQYFGPGTRLTVT.

The V and J genes are TRBV14 and TRBJ2-2; D possibly corresponds to TRBD1 (5 bases). This CDR3 comprises 13 residues. V was clipped by 11 bases and J by 6 bases, with 16 bases between them. Germline V gene sequence: CDR1 SGHDN, CDR2 FVKESK. The CDR3 DNA is TGTGCCCCAAAGACAGTTTTCGCCGGGGAGCTGTTTTTT. It is translated as CAPKTVFAGELFF.

The V and J genes are TRBV5-4 and TRBJ1-1; a weak D match, TRBD1 (6 bases). Trimming shortened V by 2 bases and J by 4 bases, and 12 bases separated the two germline ends. Germline CDR1 reads SGHNT; CDR2 reads YYREEE (reference sequence). There are 14 residues in the CDR3. The CDR3 sequence is CASSFTGSITEAFF. The CDR3 DNA is TGTGCCAGCAGCTTCACAGGGTCGATCACTGAAGCTTTCTTT.

The chain couples TRBV5-1 to TRBJ1-5; 9 bases line up with TRBD1. Germline CDR1 SGHRS, CDR2 YFSETQ. V was pared by 4 bases and J by 4 bases, with 6 bases of the junction left unmatched. The CDR3 extends over 15 amino acids. The CDR3 DNA reads as TGCGCCAGCAGCCCGTCCGGGACAGGGAATCAGCCCCAGCATTTT. It translates to CASSPSGTGNQPQHF. The entire variable domain, with the rest obtained from reference TRBV5-1 and TRBJ1-5, is as follows: KAGVTQTPRYLIKTRGQQVTLSCSPISGHRSVSWYQQTPGQGLQFLFEYFSETQRNKGNFPGRFSGRQFSNSRSEMNVSTLELGDSALYLCASSPSGTGNQPQHFGDGTRLSIL.

The CDR3 spells CASSTSGAGANVLTF. The CDR3 coding sequence is TGTGCCAGCAGTACAAGCGGCGCTGGGGCCAACGTCCTGACTTTC. The chain carries TRBV2 and TRBJ2-6, with a possible D match to TRBD2 (5 bases). Germline CDR1 SNHLY, CDR2 FYNNEI. Trimming cost V 5 bases and J 2 bases, with 10 bases left between them. The length of the CDR3 is 15 residues.

The chain links TRBV5-1 to TRBJ2-7; D may be TRBD2 (6 bases). The CDR3 has 16 residues. V lost 1 base, J lost 2 bases, and 16 bases lay in between. Germline CDR1 SGHRS, CDR2 YFSETQ. CDR3 bases: TGCGCCAGCAGCTTGTTTCCGGGGACTGAGGCCTACGAGCAGTACTTC. This encodes CASSLFPGTEAYEQYF.

This chain uses TRBV7-2 with TRBJ2-7; D is unresolved. V lost 1 base to trimming and J lost 2 bases, with 9 bases between them. CDR3 length: 14 amino acids. Germline V gene sequence: CDR1 SGHTA, CDR2 FQGNSA. The CDR3 loop reads CASSLDYPPYEQYF. The CDR3, as DNA: TGTGCCAGCAGCTTAGACTATCCCCCCTACGAGCAGTACTTC.

This clone appeared a single time. V is TRBV6-5 and J is TRBJ2-2, with D perhaps TRBD1 (5 bases). Germline V gene lookup returns CDR1 MNHEY and CDR2 SVGAGI. Trimming stripped 4 bases from V and 7 bases from J, with 7 bases between. This CDR3 spans 12 amino acids. In DNA, the CDR3 is TGTGCCAGCAGTTTACAGGTCGGGGAGCTGTTTTTT. Its translation: CASSLQVGELFF.

The DNA of the CDR3 is TGTGCCAGCAGTCCCCGACAGGGGGACATCGAGCAGTACTTC. Translated: CASSPRQGDIEQYF. The chain recombines TRBV27 with TRBJ2-7, with 9 nucleotides matching TRBD1. The CDR3 extends over 14 amino acids. CDR1 MNHEY and CDR2 SMNVEV come from the germline V gene (reference sequence). V shed 5 bases and J 6 bases; nucleotides not matched to a gene: 8.

About this clone: A much larger clone differs from this one at a single base, so this may be a read error. J is TRBJ2-7 and V is TRBV7-8, with TRBD2 identical over 11 bases. Germline V gene lookup returns CDR1 SGHVS and CDR2 FQNEAQ. The J segment lost 4 bases and the V segment lost 4 bases, leaving 0 bases of the junction unmatched. This CDR3 is 13 amino acids long. CDR3 sequence (DNA): TGTGCCAGCAGCTGGACTAGCGGGTACGAGCAGTACTTC. Its protein is CASSWTSGYEQYF.

This chain joins TRBV19 and TRBJ2-1, with a weak D call TRBD2 (6 bases). Germline V gene lookup returns CDR1 LNHDA and CDR2 SQIVND (reference sequence). CDR3 length: 14 amino acids. The V end was cut by 3 bases, the J end by 5 bases, with 11 bases between. This chain's CDR3 is CASSIGTPNNEQFF. DNA for the CDR3: TGTGCCAGTAGTATCGGGACTCCGAACAATGAGCAGTTCTTC. The full variable domain, completed using reference TRBV19 and TRBJ2-1, is DGGITQSPKYLFRKEGQNVTLSCEQNLNHDAMYWYRQDPGQGLRLIYYSQIVNDFQKGDIAEGYSVSREKKESFPLTVTSAQKNPTAFYLCASSIGTPNNEQFFGPGTRLTVL.

The V gene is TRBV5-1, the J gene TRBJ2-1; D remains ambiguous. Germline-derived CDR1 and CDR2 are SGHRS and YFSETQ. The V and J ends lost 8 bases and 0 bases respectively, with 12 bases between them. The CDR3 has 14 residues. CDR3: CASRAPSSYNEQFF. The CDR3 region has the DNA TGCGCCAGTAGAGCCCCGAGCTCCTACAATGAGCAGTTCTTC.

This chain joins TRBV11-3 and TRBJ2-6; D might be TRBD1 (6 bases). This CDR3 has 18 amino acids. Germline CDR1 SGHNT, CDR2 YENEEA. V lost 1 base, J lost 0 bases, and 13 bases lay in between. CDR3 nucleotides: TGTGCCAGCAGCTTAGGGGGGCCGGATCTCTCTGGGGCCAACGTCCTGACTTTC. Translated, it gives CASSLGGPDLSGANVLTF.

The chain combines TRBV7-8 with TRBJ2-5, with D perhaps matching TRBD2 (6 bases). The CDR3 covers 14 residues. The germline gives CDR1 SGHVS, CDR2 FQNEAQ. Trimming pared 2 bases from V and 8 bases from J, leaving 15 bases between. The CDR3 bases are TGTGCCAGCAGCTTAATAAGAAGGGAGGCTACCCAGTACTTC. It translates to CASSLIRREATQYF.

This chain connects TRBV5-6 to TRBJ1-2; 9 bases agree with TRBD1. V lost 4 bases and J lost 5; bases outside the gene matches: 6. This CDR3 is 14 amino acids long. From germline, CDR1 is SGHDT and CDR2 YYEEEE. The CDR3 DNA reads TGTGCCAGCAGCCCACAGGGGGCGTTTTATGGCTACACCTTC. Translated, it gives CASSPQGAFYGYTF.